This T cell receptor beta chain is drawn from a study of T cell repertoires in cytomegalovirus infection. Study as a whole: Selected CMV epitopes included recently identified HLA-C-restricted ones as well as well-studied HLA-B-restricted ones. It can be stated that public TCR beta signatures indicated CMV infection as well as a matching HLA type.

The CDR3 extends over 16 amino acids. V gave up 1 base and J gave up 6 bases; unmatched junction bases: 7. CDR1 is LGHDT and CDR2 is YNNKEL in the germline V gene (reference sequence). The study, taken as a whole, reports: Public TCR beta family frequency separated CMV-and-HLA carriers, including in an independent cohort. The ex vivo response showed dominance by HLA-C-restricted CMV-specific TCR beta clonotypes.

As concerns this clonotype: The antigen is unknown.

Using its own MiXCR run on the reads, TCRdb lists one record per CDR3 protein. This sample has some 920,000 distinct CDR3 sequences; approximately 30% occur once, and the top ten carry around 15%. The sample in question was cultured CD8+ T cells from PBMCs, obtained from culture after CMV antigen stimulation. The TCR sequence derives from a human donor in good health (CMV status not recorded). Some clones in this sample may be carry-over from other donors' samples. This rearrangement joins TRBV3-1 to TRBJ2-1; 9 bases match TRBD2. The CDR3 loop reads CASSQGAGGPSNEQFF. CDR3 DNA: TGTGCCAGCAGCCAAGGGGCGGGGGGGCCGAGCAATGAGCAGTTCTTC.